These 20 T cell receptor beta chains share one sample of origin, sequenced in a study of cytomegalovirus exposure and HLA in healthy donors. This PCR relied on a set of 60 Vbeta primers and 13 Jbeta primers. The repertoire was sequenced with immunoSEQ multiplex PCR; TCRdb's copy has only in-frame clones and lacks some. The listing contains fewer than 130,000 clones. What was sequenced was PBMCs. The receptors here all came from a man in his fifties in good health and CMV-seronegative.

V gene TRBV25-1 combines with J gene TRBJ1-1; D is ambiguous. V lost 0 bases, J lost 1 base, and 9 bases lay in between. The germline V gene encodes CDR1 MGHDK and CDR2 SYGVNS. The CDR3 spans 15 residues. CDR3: CASSEYSRQNTEAFF. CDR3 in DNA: TGTGCCAGCAGTGAATATTCCCGACAGAACACTGAAGCTTTCTTT.

The CDR3 sequence: CASSISQNNYGYTF. CDR3 sequence (DNA): TGTGCCAGTAGTATAAGTCAGAATAACTATGGCTACACCTTC. The genes are TRBV19 and TRBJ1-2; unclear D gene. Germline V gene sequence: CDR1 LNHDA, CDR2 SQIVND (reference sequence). This CDR3 is built from 14 residues. V lost 2 bases and J 1 base, leaving 8 bases between the germline ends.

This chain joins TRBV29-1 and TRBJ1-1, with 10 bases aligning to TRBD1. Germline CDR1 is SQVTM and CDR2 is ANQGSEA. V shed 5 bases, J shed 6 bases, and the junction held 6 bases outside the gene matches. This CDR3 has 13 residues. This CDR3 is CSVTTDRGAEAFF. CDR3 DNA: TGCAGCGTTACAACGGACAGGGGGGCTGAAGCTTTCTTT.

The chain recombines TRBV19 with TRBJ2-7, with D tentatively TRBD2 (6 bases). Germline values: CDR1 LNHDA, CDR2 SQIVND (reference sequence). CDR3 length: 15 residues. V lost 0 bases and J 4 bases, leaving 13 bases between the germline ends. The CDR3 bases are TGTGCCAGTAGTATAGATGGGACGGCGGGGTACGAGCAGTACTTC. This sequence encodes CASSIDGTAGYEQYF. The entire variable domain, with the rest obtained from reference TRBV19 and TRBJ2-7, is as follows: DGGITQSPKYLFRKEGQNVTLSCEQNLNHDAMYWYRQDPGQGLRLIYYSQIVNDFQKGDIAEGYSVSREKKESFPLTVTSAQKNPTAFYLCASSIDGTAGYEQYFGPGTRLTVT.

The CDR3 DNA reads as TGTGCCAGTAGTATACCGGGACAATGGACCCTAGCCAAAAACATTCAGTACTTC. This codes for CASSIPGQWTLAKNIQYF. This chain links TRBV19 with TRBJ2-4, with D possibly matching TRBD1 (6 bases). CDR1 and CDR2 from the germline V gene are LNHDA and SQIVND (reference sequence). The CDR3 spans 18 residues. The V gene lost 2 bases and the J gene lost 0 bases, with 17 bases spanning the gap.

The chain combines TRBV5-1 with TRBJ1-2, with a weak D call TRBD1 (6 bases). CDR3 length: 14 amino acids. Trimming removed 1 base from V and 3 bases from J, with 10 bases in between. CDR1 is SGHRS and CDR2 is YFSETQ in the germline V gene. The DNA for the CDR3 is TGCGCCAGCAGCTTGTCTGCAGGGGACTATGGCTACACCTTC. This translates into CASSLSAGDYGYTF.

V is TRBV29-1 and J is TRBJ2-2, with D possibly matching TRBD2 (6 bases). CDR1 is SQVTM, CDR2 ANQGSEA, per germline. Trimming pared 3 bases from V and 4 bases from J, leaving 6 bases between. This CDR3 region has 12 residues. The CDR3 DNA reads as TGCAGCGTTGAGGGGGGCACCGGGGAGCTGTTTTTT. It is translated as CSVEGGTGELFF.

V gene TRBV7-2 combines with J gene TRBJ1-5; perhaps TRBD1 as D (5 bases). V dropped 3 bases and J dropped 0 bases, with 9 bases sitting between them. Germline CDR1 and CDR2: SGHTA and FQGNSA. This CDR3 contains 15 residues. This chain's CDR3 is CASSLGLPSNQPQHF. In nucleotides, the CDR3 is TGTGCCAGCAGCTTGGGACTCCCTAGCAATCAGCCCCAGCATTTT. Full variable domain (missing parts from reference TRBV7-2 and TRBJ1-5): GAGVSQSPSNKVTEKGKDVELRCDPISGHTALYWYRQSLGQGLEFLIYFQGNSAPDKSGLPSDRFSAERTGGSVSTLTIQRTQQEDSAVYLCASSLGLPSNQPQHFGDGTRLSIL.

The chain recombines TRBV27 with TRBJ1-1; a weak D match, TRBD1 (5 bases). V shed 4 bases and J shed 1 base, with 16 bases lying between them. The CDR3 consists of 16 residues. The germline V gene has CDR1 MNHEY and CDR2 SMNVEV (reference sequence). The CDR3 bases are TGTGCCAGCAGTTCCAACTACAATACAGGGAACACTGAAGCTTTCTTT. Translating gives CASSSNYNTGNTEAFF.

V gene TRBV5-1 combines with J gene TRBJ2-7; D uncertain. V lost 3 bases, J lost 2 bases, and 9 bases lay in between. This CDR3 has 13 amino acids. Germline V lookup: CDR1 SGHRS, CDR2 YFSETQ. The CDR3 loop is CASSSGWAYEQYF. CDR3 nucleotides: TGCGCCAGCAGCTCCGGGTGGGCCTACGAGCAGTACTTC.

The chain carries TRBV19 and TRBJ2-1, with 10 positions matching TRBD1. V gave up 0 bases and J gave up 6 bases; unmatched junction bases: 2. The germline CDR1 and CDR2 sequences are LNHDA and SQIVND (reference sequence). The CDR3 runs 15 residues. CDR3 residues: CASSIEGTGVNEQFF. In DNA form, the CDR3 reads TGTGCCAGTAGTATAGAGGGGACAGGGGTCAATGAGCAGTTCTTC. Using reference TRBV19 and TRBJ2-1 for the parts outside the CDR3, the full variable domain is DGGITQSPKYLFRKEGQNVTLSCEQNLNHDAMYWYRQDPGQGLRLIYYSQIVNDFQKGDIAEGYSVSREKKESFPLTVTSAQKNPTAFYLCASSIEGTGVNEQFFGPGTRLTVL.

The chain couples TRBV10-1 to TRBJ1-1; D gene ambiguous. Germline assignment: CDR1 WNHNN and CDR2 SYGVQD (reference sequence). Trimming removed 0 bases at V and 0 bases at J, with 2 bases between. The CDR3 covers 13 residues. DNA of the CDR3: TGCGCCAGCAGTGAGTCCATGAACACTGAAGCTTTCTTT. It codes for CASSESMNTEAFF.

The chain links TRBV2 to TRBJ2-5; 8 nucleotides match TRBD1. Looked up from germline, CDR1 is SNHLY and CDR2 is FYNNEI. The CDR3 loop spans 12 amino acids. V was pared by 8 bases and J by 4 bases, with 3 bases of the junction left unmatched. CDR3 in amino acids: CASQGAGETQYF. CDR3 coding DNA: TGTGCCAGCCAGGGGGCCGGAGAGACCCAGTACTTC. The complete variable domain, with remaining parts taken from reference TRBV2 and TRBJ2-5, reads EPEVTQTPSHQVTQMGQEVILRCVPISNHLYFYWYRQILGQKVEFLVSFYNNEISEKSEIFDDQFSVERPDGSNFTLKIRSTKLEDSAMYFCASQGAGETQYFGPGTRLLVL.

Here the CDR3 DNA reads TGTGCCAGCAGCTCATACAATGAGCAGTTCTTC. This gives the protein CASSSYNEQFF. V usage is TRBV5-6 and J usage is TRBJ2-1; D is uncertain. CDR1 is SGHDT and CDR2 is YYEEEE in the germline V gene. The CDR3 is 11 residues long. The V end was cut by 3 bases, the J end by 4 bases, with 2 bases between. Looking up the rest from reference TRBV5-6 and TRBJ2-1 gives the full variable domain: DAGVTQSPTHLIKTRGQQVTLRCSPKSGHDTVSWYQQALGQGPQFIFQYYEEEERQRGNFPDRFSGHQFPNYSSELNVNALLLGDSALYLCASSSYNEQFFGPGTRLTVL.

Here the CDR3 DNA reads TGTGCCAGCAGCGCAGGACAGGGGAGGAACTATGGCTACACCTTC. It yields the protein CASSAGQGRNYGYTF. The rearrangement uses TRBV7-8 and TRBJ1-2, with 9 bases lining up with TRBD1. CDR1 SGHVS and CDR2 FQNEAQ come from the germline V gene. V shed 5 bases and J 2 bases; nucleotides not matched to a gene: 6. The CDR3 spans 15 residues.

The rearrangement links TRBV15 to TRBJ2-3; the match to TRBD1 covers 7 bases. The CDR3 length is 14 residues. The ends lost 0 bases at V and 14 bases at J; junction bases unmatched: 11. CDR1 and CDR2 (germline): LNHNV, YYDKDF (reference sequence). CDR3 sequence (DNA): TGTGCCACCAGCAGAGATCGGACAGGCCTCTTCCTGTATTTT. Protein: CATSRDRTGLFLYF.

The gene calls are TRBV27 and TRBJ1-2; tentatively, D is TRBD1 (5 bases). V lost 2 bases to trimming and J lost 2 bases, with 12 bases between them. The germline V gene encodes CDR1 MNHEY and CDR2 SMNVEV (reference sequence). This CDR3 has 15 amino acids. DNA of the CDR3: TGTGCCAGCAGTTTACGGGGGGAAGGGAACTATGGCTACACCTTC. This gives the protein CASSLRGEGNYGYTF.

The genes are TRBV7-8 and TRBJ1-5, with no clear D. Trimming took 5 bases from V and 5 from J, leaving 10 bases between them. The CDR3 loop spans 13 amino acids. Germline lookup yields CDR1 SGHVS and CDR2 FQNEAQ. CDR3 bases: TGTGCCAGCAGCGCGGGGAGGGATCAGCCCCAGCATTTT. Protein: CASSAGRDQPQHF.

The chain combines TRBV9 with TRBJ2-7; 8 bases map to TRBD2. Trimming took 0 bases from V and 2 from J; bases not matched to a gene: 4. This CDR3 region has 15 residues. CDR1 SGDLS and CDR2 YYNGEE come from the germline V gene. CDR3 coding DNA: TGTGCCAGCAGCGTAGCAGCGGGAGTCACCTACGAGCAGTACTTC. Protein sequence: CASSVAAGVTYEQYF.

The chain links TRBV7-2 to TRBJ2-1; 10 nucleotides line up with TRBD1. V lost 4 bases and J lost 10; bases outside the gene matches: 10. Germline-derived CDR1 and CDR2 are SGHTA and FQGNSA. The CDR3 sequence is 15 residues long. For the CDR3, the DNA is TGTGCCAGCAGCTCCTTCGGACAGGGGGTGGAGGAGCAGTTCTTC. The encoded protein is CASSSFGQGVEEQFF. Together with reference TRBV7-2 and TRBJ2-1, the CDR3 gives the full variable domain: GAGVSQSPSNKVTEKGKDVELRCDPISGHTALYWYRQSLGQGLEFLIYFQGNSAPDKSGLPSDRFSAERTGGSVSTLTIQRTQQEDSAVYLCASSSFGQGVEEQFFGPGTRLTVL.